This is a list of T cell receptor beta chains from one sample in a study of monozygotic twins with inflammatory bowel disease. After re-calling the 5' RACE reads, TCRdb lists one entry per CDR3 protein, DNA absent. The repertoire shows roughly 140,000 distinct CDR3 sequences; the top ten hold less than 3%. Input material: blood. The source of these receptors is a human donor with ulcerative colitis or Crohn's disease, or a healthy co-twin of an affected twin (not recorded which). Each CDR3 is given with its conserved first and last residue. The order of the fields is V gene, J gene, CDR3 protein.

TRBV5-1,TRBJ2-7,CASSLDRGHEQYF
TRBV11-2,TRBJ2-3,CASSSIQIIGSHFESTQYF
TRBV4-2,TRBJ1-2,CASSQATTVSRGAYGYTF
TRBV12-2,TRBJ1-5,CASRLNSGTGGNQPQHF
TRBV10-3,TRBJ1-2,CAISGTGLANYGYTF
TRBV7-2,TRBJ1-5,CASSLAQSINQPQHF
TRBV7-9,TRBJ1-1,CASSLVGYTEAFF
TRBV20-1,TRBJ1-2,CSARQGTYGYTF
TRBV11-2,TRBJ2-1,CASSPLPPLALVYNEQFF
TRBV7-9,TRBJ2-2,CASSHRGARDTGELFF
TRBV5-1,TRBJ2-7,CASSAGQGTYEQYF
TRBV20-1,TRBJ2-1,CSASLPRGGNNEQFF
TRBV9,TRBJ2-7,CASSVEPGGYEQYF
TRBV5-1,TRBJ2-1,CASSSGTGGDGNEQFF
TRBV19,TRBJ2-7,CASSNPGQNYEQYF
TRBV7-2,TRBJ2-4,CASSRGHAKNMQYF
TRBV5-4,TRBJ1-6,CASSLHPSRGSSYNSPLHF
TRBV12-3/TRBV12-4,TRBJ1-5,CASREEENQPQHF
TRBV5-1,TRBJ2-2,CASEGELTGELFF
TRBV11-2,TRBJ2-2,CASSFSGGLGELFF
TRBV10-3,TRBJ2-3,CASAGGTRTDTQYF
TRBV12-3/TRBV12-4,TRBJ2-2,CASSPRRQPENTGELFF
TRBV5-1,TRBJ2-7,CASSLEVSSYEQYF
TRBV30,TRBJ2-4,CAWTRRWGVTVLGKNIQYF
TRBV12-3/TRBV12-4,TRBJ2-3,CASGRTGSTDTQYF
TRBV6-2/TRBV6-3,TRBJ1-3,CASSSGNLSGNTIYF
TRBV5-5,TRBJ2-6,CASSVGQRQPGANVLTF
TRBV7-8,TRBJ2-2,CASSPRWAGELFF
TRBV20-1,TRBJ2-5,CSARAVLGGVTQYF
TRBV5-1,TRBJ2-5,CASSLGAFQETQYF
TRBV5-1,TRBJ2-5,CASSWRGGRETQYF
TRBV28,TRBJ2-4,CAILSLAKNIQYF
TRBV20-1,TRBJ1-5,CSARGGGYGNQPQHF
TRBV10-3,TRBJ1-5,CAISDFRTGGESGNQPQHF
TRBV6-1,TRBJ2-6,CAAETGGYRSGANVLTF
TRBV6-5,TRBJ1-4,CASSYRTANEKLFF
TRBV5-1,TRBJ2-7,CASSLAAGEGYEQYF
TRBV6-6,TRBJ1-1,CASSDRYYNTEAFF
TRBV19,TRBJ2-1,CASSIGQGPWDEQFF
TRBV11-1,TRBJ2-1,CASSLALPGLGSYNEQFF
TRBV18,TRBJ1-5,CASSPRQSDSNQPQHF
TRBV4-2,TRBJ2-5,CASSQEDQGEAETQYF
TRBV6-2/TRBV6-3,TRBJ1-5,CASRRDSNQPQHF
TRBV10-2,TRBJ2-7,CASSTGREQYF